This T cell receptor beta chain was identified during a study of blood T cells in healthy people across ages (dated by TCRdb to the mid-2010s). For the study in its entirety: In model experiments, template switching captured about one uniquely barcoded TCR beta cDNA molecule for every two T cells. To avoid experimental bias, donors of different ages were distributed randomly across sequencing lanes. Using deep sequencing normalized with unique cDNA molecular identifiers, the study measured how TCR beta repertoire diversity changes with age. For two donors (one aged 18 to 30 and one aged 80 or older), the study analyzed two additional independent replicas of 1 million unique cDNA reads from the same blood draw. Four age groups were formed from the donors: young (average about 17 years), middle-aged (more than 35), aged (roughly 56) and long-lived (about 80). What the work shows at the level of the full study, not this receptor alone: Since profiling was done on bulk unsorted PBMCs, naive and antigen-experienced compartments could not be conclusively compared. Compared with the aged group, the long-lived group had more naive CD4+ T cells, fewer expanded clones and increased TCR diversity, a pattern suggesting age selection. Because donor CMV infection status was unknown, age-related changes in expanded clonotypes were potentially confounded. There was a strong correlation between observed TCR beta diversity and the percentage of naive T cells measured by flow cytometry. Estimates of total diversity based on one million sequenced T cells were considered lower bounds and underestimates. As age increased, observed TCR beta diversity per million T cells dropped in a roughly linear way, and a significant reduction was already evident by age 40.

Receptors were amplified or captured by 5' RACE. Sequenced on an Illumina HiSeq 2500. A second PCR of about 7 to 12 cycles was run with a J-beta primer mix and a sample-barcoded 5' primer. Each TCR beta cDNA molecule received a unique molecular identifier from a template-switch 5' adaptor carrying 12 random nucleotides. Each sample yielded at least 2.5 million CDR3-containing paired-end reads. All of the RNA was converted into first-strand cDNA using the Mint cDNA synthesis kit, with a TRBC-specific oligonucleotide serving as the primer. All cDNA was treated with uracil-DNA glycosylase and then went through a first 18-cycle PCR with the universal primers M1SS and BC2_uni_R. The published analysis was carried out like this. For normalization, 1 million high-quality reads were randomly selected from each sample, with every read carrying a distinct molecular identifier. Reads with shared molecular identifiers were discarded instead of being binned into consensus sequences. MiTCR, with a Q25 quality threshold and the strictest error-elimination algorithm, was used for CDR3 identification, clonotype clustering and error correction. Lower-bound total TCR beta diversity was estimated with a nonparametric unseen species model using Euler transformation. In-frame beta chains were kept once TCRdb had trimmed the public reads at Q25 with fastp and called clones with MiXCR. Rows matching on CDR3 protein sequence are summarized as one entry with the most common DNA and genes. The V and J calls here are based on TCRdb, not the publication. The sample contains around 1,500,000 distinct CDR3 sequences, 42% of them found a single time. Of the sample, under 8% is held by the ten largest clones.

Germline trimming: 2 bases from V, 6 bases from J; junction bases outside gene matches: 7. The CDR3 spans 15 residues, from the cysteine through the phenylalanine. The DNA shown is the 45-base CDR3, in frame from base 1. CDR1 and CDR2, looked up from the germline V gene, are ENHRY and SYGVKD. Donors were a few dozen systemically healthy Caucasian individuals from Russia aged roughly 6 to 90 years. Roughly 10 milliliters of peripheral blood were drawn from each donor into EDTA-treated Vacutainer tubes. Ficoll-Paque density-gradient centrifugation was used to isolate PBMCs, with at least 6.5 million per sample. Total RNA was extracted from PBMCs with Trizol reagent, with at least 5 micrograms obtained per sample. For every donor, flow cytometry on a PBMC aliquot measured the percentage of naive CD45RAhigh/CD27high T cells. This clonotype was detected a few times. Its cognate antigen has yet to be identified. The record has no base qualities; no much larger clone is one base away.

Material: blood. This chain is built from TRBV10-3 and TRBJ2-1; 7 junctional bases match TRBD2. The receptor's source is a woman between 18 and 30 years old in good health. The CDR3 has the sequence CAISEVAGDGNEQFF. The DNA is as follows: TGTGCCATCAGTGAGGTCGCGGGGGATGGCAATGAGCAGTTCTTC.